Presented here are 32 T cell receptor beta chains from one specimen sequenced in a study of T cell responses to AZD1222 COVID-19 vaccine. TCRdb's copy holds only in-frame clones and misses some; the assay was immunoSEQ multiplex PCR. The table includes approximately 150,000 clones, almost 95% detected once. Specimen: peripheral blood, collected on day 0 of AZD1222 vaccination. These receptor sequences come from an adult in good health.

J is TRBJ1-1 and V is TRBV4-2, with 8 bases identical to TRBD1. The V and J ends lost 1 base and 5 bases, in that order; junction bases with no gene match: 6. CDR1 and CDR2 from the germline V gene are LGHNA and YNFKEQ. The CDR3 totals 15 residues. The CDR3 DNA is TGTGCCAGCAGCCAAGGTCAGGGGGCGCGGACTGAAGCTTTCTTT. Translated: CASSQGQGARTEAFF.

J is TRBJ2-2 and V is TRBV11-3; 8 positions match TRBD1. The germline V gene has CDR1 SGHNT and CDR2 YENEEA. CDR3 size: 15 residues. After removal of 5 bases from V and 2 bases from J, the junction contained 4 bases not matched to a gene. The CDR3 loop is CASSPGQANTGELFF. In DNA, the CDR3 is TGTGCCAGCAGCCCGGGACAGGCAAACACCGGGGAGCTGTTTTTT.

The chain employs TRBV2 and TRBJ2-5, with D maybe TRBD1 (6 bases). V lost 3 bases to trimming and J lost 0 bases, with 14 bases between them. This CDR3 spans 16 amino acids. CDR1 is SNHLY and CDR2 is FYNNEI in the germline V gene. CDR3 sequence (DNA): TGTGCCAGCAGTGACCCTCAGCAGGGGAACCAAGAGACCCAGTACTTC. Protein: CASSDPQQGNQETQYF. The entire variable domain, with the rest obtained from reference TRBV2 and TRBJ2-5, is as follows: EPEVTQTPSHQVTQMGQEVILRCVPISNHLYFYWYRQILGQKVEFLVSFYNNEISEKSEIFDDQFSVERPDGSNFTLKIRSTKLEDSAMYFCASSDPQQGNQETQYFGPGTRLLVL.

This clone was found a few times. The chain joins TRBV7-8 to TRBJ1-5, with 9 positions matching TRBD1. The CDR3 spans 14 residues. V was pared by 5 bases and J by 6 bases, with 5 bases of the junction left unmatched. The germline V gene has CDR1 SGHVS and CDR2 FQNEAQ. DNA of the CDR3: TGTGCCAGCAGCGGAACAGGGGGCCGTCAGCCCCAGCATTTT. As protein: CASSGTGGRQPQHF.

This clone has more than one count but fewer than ten. The rearrangement joins TRBV3-1 (or the pseudogene TRBV3-2) to TRBJ1-2; 10 nucleotides agree with TRBD1. CDR1 is LGHDT, CDR2 YNNKEL, per germline (reference sequence). V trimming: 4 bases; J trimming: 2 bases; junction bases outside the gene matches: 1. The CDR3 spans 14 residues. Here the CDR3 reads CASSPGQGNYGYTF. The CDR3 DNA sequence: TGTGCCAGCAGCCCGGGACAGGGGAACTATGGCTACACCTTC.

V and J are TRBV12-3 or TRBV12-4 and TRBJ1-6; TRBD1 might be the D (6 bases). CDR3 size: 12 residues. The germline V and J ends were trimmed by 8 bases and 5 bases, with 7 bases remaining between them. Written as DNA, the CDR3 is TGTGCCAGCGACAGGAATAATTCACCCCTCCACTTT. It translates to CASDRNNSPLHF.

The chain carries TRBV4-2 and TRBJ2-5, with 8 bases that match TRBD1. V lost 1 base and J lost 5; bases outside the gene matches: 9. The CDR3 length is 16 residues. CDR1 and CDR2 from the germline V gene are LGHNA and YNFKEQ. CDR3 DNA sequence: TGTGCCAGCAGCCAAGGCCAGACAGGGGATCGCGAGACCCAGTACTTC. Its protein product is CASSQGQTGDRETQYF.

J is TRBJ1-6 and V is TRBV9; tentative D call: TRBD1 (6 bases). Germline lookup yields CDR1 SGDLS and CDR2 YYNGEE. The CDR3 is made up of 15 amino acids. V was pared by 4 bases and J by 7 bases, with 15 bases between. The CDR3 nucleotides are TGTGCCAGCAGCCTAGAGGACAGCTTGAATTCACCCCTCCACTTT. Protein product: CASSLEDSLNSPLHF.

The CDR3 protein is CASSQGGTSGSTDTQYF. CDR3 nucleotides: TGTGCCAGCAGCCAAGGTGGGACTAGCGGGAGCACAGATACGCAGTATTTT. The rearrangement uses TRBV4-2 and TRBJ2-3; 12 bases align to TRBD2. Trimming cost V 1 base and J 0 bases; bases outside gene matches: 2. CDR3 length: 17 amino acids. The germline gives CDR1 LGHNA, CDR2 YNFKEQ.

The chain carries TRBV6-1 and TRBJ2-7; TRBD1 aligns across 10 bases. Trimming cost V 2 bases and J 4 bases; bases outside gene matches: 5. The CDR3 sequence is 15 residues long. CDR1 MNHNS and CDR2 SASEGT come from the germline V gene. The CDR3 DNA reads TGTGCCAGCAGTGAACCTCCGGGACAGGGGTACGAGCAGTACTTC. Its protein product is CASSEPPGQGYEQYF.

The V and J genes are TRBV25-1 and TRBJ1-3; 11 bases match TRBD1. Germline CDR1 and CDR2: MGHDK and SYGVNS. The V segment lost 10 bases and the J segment 2 bases; nucleotides outside the gene matches: 4. This CDR3 contains 14 residues. In nucleotides, the CDR3 is TGTGCCACCTCGGGACAGGGGGCTGGAAACACCATATATTTT. This gives the protein CATSGQGAGNTIYF.

V is TRBV12-5 and J is TRBJ2-1; no firm D call. Trimming stripped 6 bases from V and 5 bases from J, with 11 bases between. The CDR3 loop spans 13 amino acids. Per the germline V gene, CDR1 is LGHNT and CDR2 is FRNRAP. CDR3 sequence: CASGPTWNNEQFF. CDR3 nucleotides: TGTGCTAGTGGCCCCACTTGGAACAATGAGCAGTTCTTC.

The V and J genes are TRBV4-1 and TRBJ2-7, with 7 bases aligning to TRBD2. The V and J ends lost 3 bases and 4 bases, in that order; junction bases with no gene match: 0. Germline V gene sequence: CDR1 MGHRA, CDR2 YSYEKL. The CDR3 extends over 12 amino acids. The CDR3 here is CASSQGGYEQYF. The CDR3 nucleotides read TGCGCCAGCAGCCAGGGGGGGTACGAGCAGTACTTC.

This chain joins TRBV2 and TRBJ2-5, with 9 bases matching TRBD2. The CDR3 is made up of 15 amino acids. The V gene's germline CDR1 is SNHLY and CDR2 FYNNEI. CDR3 bases: TGTGCACTAATGGGGGCTAGCGGGGCCGAAGAGACCCAGTACTTC. The encoded protein is CALMGASGAEETQYF. The full variable domain, its missing parts supplied by reference TRBV2 and TRBJ2-5, is EPEVTQTPSHQVTQMGQEVILRCVPISNHLYFYWYRQILGQKVEFLVSFYNNEISEKSEIFDDQFSVERPDGSNFTLKIRSTKLEDSAMYFCALMGASGAEETQYFGPGTRLLVL.

This sequence joins TRBV11-2 and TRBJ2-6, with a weak D call TRBD2 (5 bases). The CDR3 totals 15 residues. Germline CDR1 reads SGHAT; CDR2 reads FQNNGV. Between the trimmed V and J ends, which lost 5 bases and 0 bases, there was a span of 8 bases. DNA of the CDR3: TGTGCCAGCAGCCCTGGGAGCTCTGGGGCCAACGTCCTGACTTTC. Protein product: CASSPGSSGANVLTF.

The chain has TRBV30 and TRBJ1-2; no clear D. Germline CDR1 is GTSNPN and CDR2 is SVGIG (reference sequence). V shed 0 bases and J shed 4 bases, with 6 bases lying between them. The CDR3 has 12 residues. The CDR3 here is CAWSVFAYGYTF. The CDR3 nucleotides read TGTGCCTGGAGTGTATTTGCCTATGGCTACACCTTC.

The genes are TRBV7-2 and TRBJ1-2; 11 nucleotides line up with TRBD1. Looked up from germline, CDR1 is SGHTA and CDR2 is FQGNSA. V dropped 1 base and J dropped 8; count of bases not matched to a gene: 18. The CDR3 is made up of 19 amino acids. The CDR3 sequence: CASSLGRRSTGTGGKGYTF. CDR3 DNA: TGTGCCAGCAGCTTAGGCCGACGAAGTACCGGGACAGGGGGTAAAGGCTACACCTTC.

The J gene is TRBJ2-1, the V gene TRBV6-1; possible D gene TRBD1, 6 bases. V shed 2 bases and J shed 8 bases, with 13 bases lying between them. This CDR3 is 14 amino acids long. Germline-derived CDR1 and CDR2 are MNHNS and SASEGT. CDR3 bases: TGTGCCAGCAGTGAACAAAACAGGGCCCATGAGCAGTTCTTC. As protein: CASSEQNRAHEQFF.

This chain uses TRBV30 with TRBJ1-1; D gene uncertain. Trimming took off 1 base at V and 1 base at J, with 4 bases between the two ends. This CDR3 spans 12 amino acids. The germline gives CDR1 GTSNPN, CDR2 SVGIG (reference sequence). The CDR3 DNA sequence: TGTGCCTGGAGTGGGCAGAACACTGAAGCTTTCTTT. Translation gives CAWSGQNTEAFF.

The chain has TRBV9 and TRBJ2-5, with a possible D match to TRBD1 (7 bases). Trimming removed 0 bases at V and 4 bases at J, with 13 bases between. The CDR3 extends over 15 amino acids. Per the germline V gene, CDR1 is SGDLS and CDR2 is YYNGEE. CDR3 sequence: CASSVAEGARETQYF. CDR3 sequence (DNA): TGTGCCAGCAGCGTAGCGGAGGGGGCTAGAGAGACCCAGTACTTC.

The CDR3 DNA reads TGTGCCAGCAGCTTAGTCCGGGACCCGGCAAAAACCGGGGAGCTGTTTTTT. This translates into CASSLVRDPAKTGELFF. The rearrangement joins TRBV28 to TRBJ2-2, with D perhaps being TRBD1 or TRBD2 (5 bases each). The CDR3 runs 17 residues. V lost 6 bases and J lost 5, with 22 bases in between. In germline, CDR1 is MDHEN, CDR2 SYDVKM.

The chain links TRBV7-9 to TRBJ2-2, with D unclear. CDR1 is SEHNR, CDR2 FQNEAQ, per germline (reference sequence). This CDR3 is built from 14 residues. Trimming removed 4 bases at V and 7 bases at J, with 13 bases between. Here the CDR3 reads CASSSLRVRGELFF. For the CDR3, the DNA is TGTGCCAGCAGCTCCCTTAGGGTTCGCGGGGAGCTGTTTTTT.

The chain joins TRBV6-5 to TRBJ1-2; D might be TRBD1 (5 bases). The CDR3 is made up of 13 amino acids. Germline CDR1 is MNHEY and CDR2 is SVGAGI. V dropped 6 bases and J dropped 3 bases, with 11 bases sitting between them. The CDR3 loop is CASRIGEHYGYTF. CDR3 bases: TGTGCCAGCAGAATAGGGGAGCACTATGGCTACACCTTC.

The rearrangement joins TRBV7-3 to TRBJ2-7, with D possibly matching TRBD2 (5 bases). Trimming pared 2 bases from V and 4 bases from J, leaving 9 bases between. Germline assignment: CDR1 SGHTA and CDR2 FQGTGA. CDR3 length: 13 residues. CDR3 region: CASSLSEGYEQYF. CDR3 coding DNA: TGTGCCAGCAGCTTATCCGAGGGATACGAGCAGTACTTC.

The chain links TRBV14 to TRBJ2-7, with unresolved D. The CDR3 loop spans 13 amino acids. In germline, CDR1 is SGHDN, CDR2 FVKESK. V was trimmed by 2 bases and J by 6 bases, leaving 11 bases between them. CDR3 coding DNA: TGTGCCAGCAGCCAAAATCGGGTAGGCGAGCAGTACTTC. Translated: CASSQNRVGEQYF.

This chain connects TRBV5-4 to TRBJ1-4, with D possibly TRBD1 on 5 matching bases. CDR1 and CDR2 (germline): SGHNT, YYREEE (reference sequence). The CDR3 is 15 residues long. V dropped 0 bases and J dropped 5 bases, with 11 bases sitting between them. The CDR3 coding sequence is TGTGCCAGCAGCTTGGCGGGACTGAAAAATGAAAAACTGTTTTTT. Protein: CASSLAGLKNEKLFF. The full variable domain, with the rest looked up from reference TRBV5-4 and TRBJ1-4, is ETGVTQSPTHLIKTRGQQVTLRCSSQSGHNTVSWYQQALGQGPQFIFQYYREEENGRGNFPPRFSGLQFPNYSSELNVNALELDDSALYLCASSLAGLKNEKLFFGSGTQLSVL.

The chain uses TRBV7-8 and TRBJ1-2; tentatively, D is TRBD1 (6 bases). Germline V lookup: CDR1 SGHVS, CDR2 FQNEAQ. The germline V and J ends were trimmed by 6 bases and 6 bases, with 23 bases remaining between them. CDR3 length: 16 residues. The CDR3 DNA is TGTGCCAGCAGTCCGTGGGAGCAGGGGTTAACGGATGGCTACACCTTC. This codes for CASSPWEQGLTDGYTF.

This chain connects TRBV7-2 to TRBJ1-1, with D perhaps TRBD1 (5 bases). CDR1 SGHTA and CDR2 FQGNSA come from the germline V gene. V was shortened by 7 bases and J by 1 base, with 19 bases between the two germline ends. The CDR3 length is 16 residues. Here the CDR3 reads CASTQGAGSGNTEAFF. The DNA of the CDR3 is TGTGCCAGCACCCAGGGCGCGGGGAGCGGGAACACTGAAGCTTTCTTT.

CDR3 in amino acids: CASSQLQGQPQHF. In DNA, the CDR3 is TGTGCCAGCAGCCAATTACAGGGTCAGCCCCAGCATTTT. The J gene is TRBJ1-5, the V gene TRBV16; D possibly corresponds to TRBD1 (6 bases). The CDR3 is 13 residues long. The V gene lost 1 base and the J gene lost 6 bases, with 7 bases spanning the gap. Looked up from germline, CDR1 is KGHSY and CDR2 is FQNENV.

This clone was detected a few times. The chain joins TRBV3-1 (or the pseudogene TRBV3-2) to TRBJ2-1; D gene unclear. The CDR3 length is 13 residues. V was cut by 2 bases and J by 5 bases, with 7 bases left in between. Germline CDR1 LGHDT, CDR2 YNNKEL (reference sequence). CDR3 loop: CASSQFGDNEQFF. The CDR3 DNA is TGTGCCAGCAGCCAATTTGGGGACAATGAGCAGTTCTTC.

The V and J genes are TRBV11-3 and TRBJ2-7; 10 nucleotides align to TRBD1. V trimming: 6 bases; J trimming: 4 bases; junction bases outside the gene matches: 6. CDR3 length: 14 amino acids. From germline, CDR1 is SGHNT and CDR2 YENEEA. The DNA for the CDR3 is TGTGCCAGCAGTCAAACGGGACAGGGGTACGAGCAGTACTTC. Its translation is CASSQTGQGYEQYF.

V and J are TRBV30 and TRBJ1-2, with D perhaps TRBD1 (5 bases). V was pared by 3 bases and J by 4 bases, with 18 bases between. CDR3 length equals 15 residues. Germline-derived CDR1 and CDR2 are GTSNPN and SVGIG (reference sequence). The CDR3: CAWRGGWDSLYGYTF. The CDR3 DNA reads TGTGCCTGGAGGGGTGGTTGGGACTCCCTCTATGGCTACACCTTC.